Listed below are T cell receptor beta chains from one sample, sequenced in a study of blood T cell repertoires in COVID-19. Repertoires were generated with immunoSEQ multiplex PCR, while TCRdb's copy carries only in-frame clones and drops some. The table lists over 300,000 clones, about 89% of them singletons. The sample taken for sequencing was peripheral blood. The receptors stem from a man in his forties with acute or convalescent COVID-19. CDR3s include the opening cysteine and the closing phenylalanine or tryptophan. The order of the fields is J gene, clone size, V gene, D gene, CDR3 protein, CDR3 DNA. The D gene is left open where the match is weak. For some rows the clone size is stated as once, few or many, or as a class when expanded; others skip it.

J gene: TRBJ2-1; clone size: once; V gene: TRBV11-2; D gene: .; CDR3 protein: CASSLGHRSSYNEQFF; CDR3 DNA: TGTGCCAGCAGCTTGGGACACAGGAGCTCCTACAATGAGCAGTTCTTC
J gene: TRBJ1-2; clone size: .; V gene: TRBV4-2; D gene: .; CDR3 protein: CASSLPGSNGGYTF; CDR3 DNA: TGTGCCAGCAGCCTACCGGGATCTAATGGGGGCTACACCTTC
J gene: TRBJ2-7; clone size: .; V gene: TRBV11-2; D gene: .; CDR3 protein: CASSLGAGQRSYEQYF; CDR3 DNA: TGTGCCAGCAGCTTAGGAGCCGGACAGCGCTCCTACGAGCAGTACTTC
J gene: TRBJ2-7; clone size: once; V gene: TRBV6-6; D gene: TRBD1; CDR3 protein: CASSYWDRVGEQYF; CDR3 DNA: TGTGCCAGCAGTTACTGGGACAGGGTAGGCGAGCAGTACTTC
J gene: TRBJ2-2; clone size: .; V gene: TRBV25-1; D gene: .; CDR3 protein: CASSEYTGRSPGELFF; CDR3 DNA: TGTGCCAGCAGTGAATATACAGGGCGATCGCCCGGGGAGCTGTTTTTT
J gene: TRBJ1-2; clone size: .; V gene: TRBV27; D gene: .; CDR3 protein: CASSLSNRDYGYTF; CDR3 DNA: TGTGCCAGCAGTTTATCGAACAGGGACTATGGCTACACCTTC
J gene: TRBJ1-1; clone size: .; V gene: TRBV4-1; D gene: .; CDR3 protein: CASSQDPDANTEAFF; CDR3 DNA: TGCGCCAGCAGCCAAGATCCAGATGCAAACACTGAAGCTTTCTTT
J gene: TRBJ1-2; clone size: .; V gene: TRBV7-3; D gene: TRBD1; CDR3 protein: CASSLGTGDGYTF; CDR3 DNA: TGTGCCAGCAGCTTAGGAACAGGGGATGGCTACACCTTC
J gene: TRBJ2-1; clone size: .; V gene: TRBV28; D gene: .; CDR3 protein: CASSLLGGGPGSYNEQFF; CDR3 DNA: TGTGCCAGCAGTTTATTAGGCGGCGGTCCTGGCTCCTACAATGAGCAGTTCTTC
J gene: TRBJ1-5; clone size: once; V gene: TRBV7-9; D gene: TRBD1; CDR3 protein: CASSPLTGNQPQHF; CDR3 DNA: TGTGCCAGCAGCCCCCTGACAGGGAACCAGCCCCAGCATTTT
J gene: TRBJ1-1; clone size: .; V gene: TRBV27; D gene: TRBD1; CDR3 protein: CASSTGTGVSLAFF; CDR3 DNA: TGTGCCAGCAGCACCGGGACAGGGGTTTCCTTAGCTTTCTTT
J gene: TRBJ1-2; clone size: many; V gene: TRBV4-3; D gene: .; CDR3 protein: CASSQEPLRGGYGYTF; CDR3 DNA: TGCGCCAGCAGCCAAGAGCCCCTGCGGGGAGGCTATGGCTACACCTTC
J gene: TRBJ1-5; clone size: .; V gene: TRBV7-6; D gene: TRBD1; CDR3 protein: CASSLGTGAGSNQPQHF; CDR3 DNA: TGTGCCAGCAGCCTGGGGACAGGGGCCGGGAGCAATCAGCCCCAGCATTTT
J gene: TRBJ2-2; clone size: .; V gene: TRBV7-2; D gene: TRBD2; CDR3 protein: CASSPTSGTNTGELFF; CDR3 DNA: TGTGCCAGCAGCCCTACTAGCGGGACGAACACCGGGGAGCTGTTTTTT
J gene: TRBJ1-1; clone size: .; V gene: TRBV5-6; D gene: .; CDR3 protein: CASSLWGLGNTEAFF; CDR3 DNA: TGTGCCAGCAGCTTGTGGGGGCTCGGGAACACTGAAGCTTTCTTT
J gene: TRBJ2-3; clone size: .; V gene: TRBV7-9; D gene: TRBD2; CDR3 protein: CASSPGSLAGGPWDTQYF; CDR3 DNA: TGTGCCAGCAGCCCCGGTAGTCTAGCGGGGGGGCCATGGGATACGCAGTATTTT
J gene: TRBJ2-5; clone size: .; V gene: TRBV4-2; D gene: TRBD2; CDR3 protein: CASSQGYERGGRETQYF; CDR3 DNA: TGTGCCAGCAGCCAAGGGTACGAGCGGGGGGGCCGAGAGACCCAGTACTTC
J gene: TRBJ1-1; clone size: .; V gene: TRBV5-4; D gene: .; CDR3 protein: CASSLGTGENTEAFF; CDR3 DNA: TGTGCCAGCAGCTTGGGCACGGGGGAGAACACTGAAGCTTTCTTT
J gene: TRBJ1-1; clone size: .; V gene: TRBV11-2; D gene: TRBD1; CDR3 protein: CASTSDRGNTEAFF; CDR3 DNA: TGTGCCAGCACCTCAGACAGGGGGAACACTGAAGCTTTCTTT
J gene: TRBJ1-2; clone size: once; V gene: TRBV5-1; D gene: TRBD1; CDR3 protein: CASSLAGTASGYTF; CDR3 DNA: TGCGCCAGCAGCTTGGCCGGGACAGCATCTGGCTACACCTTC
J gene: TRBJ2-2; clone size: .; V gene: TRBV9; D gene: TRBD2; CDR3 protein: CASSMASGGANTGELFF; CDR3 DNA: TGTGCCAGCAGCATGGCTAGCGGGGGGGCTAACACCGGGGAGCTGTTTTTT
J gene: TRBJ2-7; clone size: .; V gene: TRBV6-6; D gene: TRBD1; CDR3 protein: CASSNSQGGDYEQYF; CDR3 DNA: TGTGCCAGCAGCAACTCACAGGGGGGAGATTACGAGCAGTACTTC
J gene: TRBJ1-1; clone size: .; V gene: TRBV6-2/TRBV6-3; D gene: .; CDR3 protein: CASSYSRARENTEAFF; CDR3 DNA: TGTGCCAGCAGTTACTCGAGGGCCCGTGAGAACACTGAAGCTTTCTTT
J gene: TRBJ2-1; clone size: once; V gene: TRBV6-2/TRBV6-3; D gene: TRBD2; CDR3 protein: CASSYSTSGGAKYSYNEQFF; CDR3 DNA: TGTGCCAGCAGTTACTCGACTAGCGGGGGGGCGAAATACTCCTACAATGAGCAGTTCTTC
J gene: TRBJ2-1; clone size: few; V gene: TRBV27; D gene: TRBD2; CDR3 protein: CASSSGTSGYYNEQFF; CDR3 DNA: TGTGCCAGCAGTTCCGGGACTAGCGGATACTACAATGAGCAGTTCTTC
J gene: TRBJ1-1; clone size: once; V gene: TRBV6-5; D gene: TRBD1; CDR3 protein: CASRGQGGPLEGAFF; CDR3 DNA: TGTGCCAGCAGGGGGCAGGGGGGCCCTCTTGAGGGAGCTTTCTTT
J gene: TRBJ2-7; clone size: .; V gene: TRBV10-3; D gene: .; CDR3 protein: CAISMGENEQYF; CDR3 DNA: TGTGCCATCAGTATGGGCGAGAACGAGCAGTACTTC
J gene: TRBJ2-1; clone size: .; V gene: TRBV2; D gene: .; CDR3 protein: CASSEALGAYNEQFF; CDR3 DNA: TGTGCCAGCAGTGAAGCGCTAGGGGCCTACAATGAGCAGTTCTTC
J gene: TRBJ1-1; clone size: .; V gene: TRBV21-1; D gene: .; CDR3 protein: CASSKGGGRAEAFF; CDR3 DNA: TGTGCCAGCAGCAAAGGCGGGGGACGGGCTGAAGCTTTCTTT
J gene: TRBJ1-1; clone size: .; V gene: TRBV11-1; D gene: .; CDR3 protein: CASSPRIFNTEAFF; CDR3 DNA: TGTGCCAGCAGCCCGAGGATTTTTAACACTGAAGCTTTCTTT
J gene: TRBJ1-2; clone size: few; V gene: TRBV2; D gene: .; CDR3 protein: CASSPPLSRGESYGYTF; CDR3 DNA: TGTGCCAGCAGTCCCCCTCTGAGCAGGGGTGAGAGCTATGGCTACACCTTC
J gene: TRBJ1-2; clone size: .; V gene: TRBV9; D gene: .; CDR3 protein: CASSANPDSFYTF; CDR3 DNA: TGTGCCAGCAGCGCAAATCCGGACAGTTTCTACACCTTC
J gene: TRBJ2-7; clone size: .; V gene: TRBV5-6; D gene: TRBD2; CDR3 protein: CASSGAGTSYEQYF; CDR3 DNA: TGTGCCAGCAGCGGGGCCGGGACTAGCTACGAGCAGTACTTC
J gene: TRBJ1-2; clone size: .; V gene: TRBV28; D gene: TRBD1; CDR3 protein: CASSLEGAYYGYTF; CDR3 DNA: TGTGCCAGCAGTTTAGAGGGGGCTTACTATGGCTACACCTTC
J gene: TRBJ1-2; clone size: .; V gene: TRBV7-3; D gene: .; CDR3 protein: CASSMGAGYGYTF; CDR3 DNA: TGTGCCAGCAGCATGGGGGCTGGCTATGGCTACACCTTC
J gene: TRBJ1-1; clone size: .; V gene: TRBV30; D gene: TRBD1; CDR3 protein: CAWSLTGGETEAFF; CDR3 DNA: TGTGCCTGGAGTTTGACAGGGGGCGAGACTGAAGCTTTCTTT
J gene: TRBJ1-1; clone size: .; V gene: TRBV10-3; D gene: .; CDR3 protein: CATSDRSTEAFF; CDR3 DNA: TGTGCCACGTCAGACAGGTCCACTGAAGCTTTCTTT
J gene: TRBJ2-7; clone size: .; V gene: TRBV3-1/TRBV3-2; D gene: .; CDR3 protein: CASSQGVVYEQYF; CDR3 DNA: TGTGCCAGCAGCCAAGGTGTAGTCTACGAGCAGTACTTC
J gene: TRBJ1-1; clone size: .; V gene: TRBV21-1; D gene: .; CDR3 protein: CASSSRTGSTEAFF; CDR3 DNA: TGTGCCAGCAGCTCTCGGACAGGTTCCACTGAAGCTTTCTTT
J gene: TRBJ2-1; clone size: .; V gene: TRBV19; D gene: TRBD2; CDR3 protein: CASSSGGGYNEQFF; CDR3 DNA: TGTGCCAGTAGTAGCGGGGGTGGTTACAATGAGCAGTTCTTC
J gene: TRBJ2-7; clone size: .; V gene: TRBV28; D gene: .; CDR3 protein: CASSLNGQLPPGEQYF; CDR3 DNA: TGTGCCAGCAGTTTAAATGGACAGCTTCCCCCGGGGGAGCAGTACTTC
J gene: TRBJ1-5; clone size: .; V gene: TRBV5-5; D gene: TRBD1; CDR3 protein: CASSLQGARNQPQHF; CDR3 DNA: TGTGCCAGCAGCTTGCAGGGGGCGCGCAATCAGCCCCAGCATTTT
J gene: TRBJ1-1; clone size: .; V gene: TRBV30; D gene: TRBD1; CDR3 protein: CAWSLPAGQGDTEAFF; CDR3 DNA: TGTGCCTGGAGTCTCCCTGCGGGACAGGGGGACACTGAAGCTTTCTTT
J gene: TRBJ1-2; clone size: .; V gene: TRBV7-9; D gene: TRBD1; CDR3 protein: CASSPSQGVYGYTF; CDR3 DNA: TGTGCCAGCAGCCCAAGCCAGGGGGTGTATGGCTACACCTTC
J gene: TRBJ2-7; clone size: few; V gene: TRBV28; D gene: TRBD1; CDR3 protein: CASSFGQGVVREQYF; CDR3 DNA: TGTGCCAGCAGTTTTGGCCAGGGGGTAGTGAGGGAGCAGTACTTC
J gene: TRBJ2-3; clone size: .; V gene: TRBV9; D gene: .; CDR3 protein: CASSVARGPDTQYF; CDR3 DNA: TGTGCCAGCAGCGTAGCGCGGGGACCGGATACGCAGTATTTT
J gene: TRBJ2-6; clone size: .; V gene: TRBV12-5; D gene: TRBD1; CDR3 protein: CASGQGQSKVLTF; CDR3 DNA: TGTGCTAGTGGTCAGGGACAGTCCAAGGTCCTGACTTTC
J gene: TRBJ1-2; clone size: .; V gene: TRBV7-6; D gene: .; CDR3 protein: CASSSTRENFLGYTF; CDR3 DNA: TGTGCCAGCAGCTCTACCCGGGAGAACTTCCTGGGCTACACCTTC
J gene: TRBJ1-1; clone size: .; V gene: TRBV11-2; D gene: .; CDR3 protein: CASSLGSARAFF; CDR3 DNA: TGTGCCAGCAGCTTAGGATCAGCGAGAGCTTTCTTT
J gene: TRBJ1-5; clone size: .; V gene: TRBV7-8; D gene: TRBD1; CDR3 protein: CASSPLTGSNQPQHF; CDR3 DNA: TGTGCCAGCAGTCCCTTGACAGGGAGCAATCAGCCCCAGCATTTT